This passage covers 5 T cell receptor beta chains from one sample sequenced in a study of cytomegalovirus exposure and HLA in healthy donors. TCRdb's table, derived via immunoSEQ multiplex PCR, lists solely in-frame clones and lacks some. The data hold 43,000 or so clones, with 90% to 95% observed a single time. Material for sequencing was PBMCs. Source of these receptors: a man in his late teens or twenties in good health and CMV-seronegative.

This clone was recorded a few times. The chain has TRBV27 and TRBJ2-7; D is undetermined. Trimming pared 3 bases from V and 0 bases from J, leaving 9 bases between. Germline values: CDR1 MNHEY, CDR2 SMNVEV (reference sequence). The CDR3 sequence is 14 residues long. As DNA, the CDR3 is TGTGCCAGCAGTTTGAGGTTTAGCTCCTACGAGCAGTACTTC. The encoded protein is CASSLRFSSYEQYF.

J is TRBJ2-6 and V is TRBV7-3; D is possibly TRBD1 (5 bases). This CDR3 comprises 18 residues. The V gene's germline CDR1 is SGHTA and CDR2 FQGTGA. Trimming took 4 bases from V and 0 from J, leaving 16 bases between them. Here the CDR3 reads CASSSEGVTSSGANVLTF. DNA of the CDR3: TGTGCCAGCAGCTCGGAAGGGGTTACGAGCTCTGGGGCCAACGTCCTGACTTTC. The full variable domain, completed using reference TRBV7-3 and TRBJ2-6, is GAGVSQTPSNKVTEKGKYVELRCDPISGHTALYWYRQSLGQGPEFLIYFQGTGAADDSGLPNDRFFAVRPEGSVSTLKIQRTERGDSAVYLCASSSEGVTSSGANVLTFGAGSRLTVL.

V is TRBV29-1 and J is TRBJ2-6; D is undetermined. The germline V and J ends were trimmed by 3 bases and 0 bases, with 6 bases remaining between them. CDR1 is SQVTM, CDR2 ANQGSEA, per germline. The CDR3 has 14 amino acids. CDR3 sequence: CSVEAGSGANVLTF. CDR3 sequence (DNA): TGCAGCGTTGAGGCAGGCTCTGGGGCCAACGTCCTGACTTTC.

This chain joins TRBV25-1 and TRBJ2-7; maybe TRBD2 (6 bases). Per germline, CDR1 MGHDK and CDR2 SYGVNS. The CDR3 is made up of 13 amino acids. Between the trimmed V and J ends, which lost 3 bases and 4 bases, there was a span of 10 bases. The chain's CDR3 is CASSDRGFYEQYF. CDR3 DNA sequence: TGTGCCAGCAGTGATCGGGGGTTTTACGAGCAGTACTTC.

Comment on this clone: One junction end does not reproduce the germline sequence, and a read error may be involved. Here the CDR3 reads CASSLSGGRADTQYF. DNA of the CDR3: TGTGCTAGCAGTCTTAGCGGGGGGAGGGCAGATACGCAGTATTTT. The chain recombines TRBV7-7 with TRBJ2-3; 10 nucleotides line up with TRBD2. CDR3 length: 15 residues. In germline, CDR1 is SSHAT, CDR2 FNYEAQ (reference sequence).